These 10 T cell receptor beta chains share one sample of origin, sequenced in a study of Tregs in tolerant kidney transplant recipients. Sequenced by immunoSEQ multiplex PCR; TCRdb stores in-frame clones only, minus some. The sample includes some 88,000 clones, 90% to 95% seen only once; the top ten take roughly 4.3%. Material for sequencing was CD8+ T cells from blood. The receptor set was obtained from a human donor in good health.

The J gene is TRBJ2-7, the V gene TRBV19; the D gene is possibly TRBD1 (5 bases). Germline V gives CDR1 LNHDA, CDR2 SQIVND (reference sequence). This CDR3 has 14 amino acids. The ends were cut back, 0 bases at V and 2 bases at J, with 8 bases in the middle. CDR3 protein: CASSIDAGTYEQYF. Here the CDR3 DNA reads TGTGCCAGTAGTATAGATGCAGGGACCTACGAGCAGTACTTC.

The gene calls are TRBV15 and TRBJ1-2; D is unresolved. Per the germline V gene, CDR1 is LNHNV and CDR2 is YYDKDF (reference sequence). Trimming took off 3 bases at V and 6 bases at J, with 17 bases between the two ends. The CDR3 is 15 residues long. DNA of the CDR3: TGTGCCACCAGCAGGGAGGGCTTCCCCATCGATGGCTACACCTTC. Its translation: CATSREGFPIDGYTF.

For the CDR3, the DNA is TGTGCCAGCAGCGCACAGGGCACAGATACGCAGTATTTT. Its translation: CASSAQGTDTQYF. The J gene is TRBJ2-3, the V gene TRBV13; D possibly corresponds to TRBD1 (5 bases). V lost 5 bases and J lost 1, with 7 bases in between. Germline CDR1 and CDR2: PRHDT and FYEKMQ (reference sequence). The CDR3 consists of 13 residues.

The V call is TRBV29-1, the J call TRBJ2-2; D remains unclear. The germline V gene encodes CDR1 SQVTM and CDR2 ANQGSEA. V shed 3 bases and J shed 6 bases, with 8 bases lying between them. CDR3 length: 12 residues. CDR3 DNA sequence: TGCAGCGTTGATACTGGCGCCGGGGAGCTGTTTTTT. Amino acid sequence: CSVDTGAGELFF.

The chain uses TRBV27 and TRBJ2-3; 11 bases fit TRBD2. The length of the CDR3 is 18 residues. V dropped 2 bases and J dropped 1; count of bases not matched to a gene: 8. The germline V gene encodes CDR1 MNHEY and CDR2 SMNVEV (reference sequence). The CDR3 bases are TGTGCCAGCAGTTTAACGGCTAGCGGGGGGTGGGGCACAGATACGCAGTATTTT. It specifies CASSLTASGGWGTDTQYF.

V is TRBV4-1 and J is TRBJ1-5; D is possibly TRBD1 (5 bases). CDR1 is MGHRA and CDR2 is YSYEKL in the germline V gene. The CDR3 contains 13 residues. Trimming cost V 0 bases and J 7 bases, with 7 bases left between them. CDR3 sequence (DNA): TGCGCCAGCAGCCAAGAGGGGACCCAGCCCCAGCATTTT. Amino acid sequence: CASSQEGTQPQHF.

The chain is built from TRBV5-4 and TRBJ1-2; 7 positions agree with TRBD1. The CDR3 spans 12 residues. V trimming: 9 bases; J trimming: 6 bases; junction bases outside the gene matches: 8. CDR1 is SGHNT and CDR2 is YYREEE in the germline V gene (reference sequence). This CDR3 is CATFSRGDGYTF. The DNA for the CDR3 is TGTGCCACCTTTTCCAGGGGGGATGGCTACACCTTC.

CDR3 protein: CASSPRYSGSQDIQYF. DNA for the CDR3: TGCGCCAGCAGCCCTCGTTATAGCGGGAGTCAGGACATTCAGTACTTC. This chain uses TRBV4-1 with TRBJ2-4; 9 bases align to TRBD2. CDR1 is MGHRA and CDR2 is YSYEKL in the germline V gene. The CDR3 consists of 16 residues. V gave up 4 bases and J gave up 8 bases; unmatched junction bases: 12.

The genes are TRBV4-1 and TRBJ2-3; 8 bases line up with TRBD2. CDR3 size: 19 residues. CDR1 MGHRA and CDR2 YSYEKL come from the germline V gene. V lost 0 bases, J lost 0 bases, and 11 bases stayed unmatched. The CDR3 DNA follows: TGCGCCAGCAGCCAAGATCATTTGCGGGAGGTCGTTAGCACAGATACGCAGTATTTT. Translation gives CASSQDHLREVVSTDTQYF.

This chain uses TRBV5-6 with TRBJ2-7; the match to TRBD1 covers 7 bases. This CDR3 is 14 amino acids long. V gave up 4 bases and J gave up 2 bases; unmatched junction bases: 6. The germline V gene encodes CDR1 SGHDT and CDR2 YYEEEE. CDR3 nucleotides: TGTGCCAGCAGCCTGGACAGGTCACCCTACGAGCAGTACTTC. Protein: CASSLDRSPYEQYF.